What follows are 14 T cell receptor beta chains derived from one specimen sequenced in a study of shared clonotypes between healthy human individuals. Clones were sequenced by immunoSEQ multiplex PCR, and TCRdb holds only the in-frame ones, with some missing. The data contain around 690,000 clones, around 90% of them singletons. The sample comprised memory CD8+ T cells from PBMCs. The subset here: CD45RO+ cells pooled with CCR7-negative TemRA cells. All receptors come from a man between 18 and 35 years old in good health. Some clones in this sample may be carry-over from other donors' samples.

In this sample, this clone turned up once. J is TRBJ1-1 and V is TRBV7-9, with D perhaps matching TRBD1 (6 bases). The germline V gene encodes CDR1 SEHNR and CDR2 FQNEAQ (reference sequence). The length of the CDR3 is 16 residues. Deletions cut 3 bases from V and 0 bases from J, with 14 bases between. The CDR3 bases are TGTGCCAGCAGCTTGGACCCCAGGGGCTTGAACACTGAAGCTTTCTTT. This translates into CASSLDPRGLNTEAFF.

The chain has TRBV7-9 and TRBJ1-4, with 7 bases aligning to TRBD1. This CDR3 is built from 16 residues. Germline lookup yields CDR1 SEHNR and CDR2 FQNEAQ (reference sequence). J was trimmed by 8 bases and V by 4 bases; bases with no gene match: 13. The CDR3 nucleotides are TGTGCCAGCAGCTCCAATCCTACAGGGGAGGGAGAAAAACTGTTTTTT. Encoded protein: CASSSNPTGEGEKLFF.

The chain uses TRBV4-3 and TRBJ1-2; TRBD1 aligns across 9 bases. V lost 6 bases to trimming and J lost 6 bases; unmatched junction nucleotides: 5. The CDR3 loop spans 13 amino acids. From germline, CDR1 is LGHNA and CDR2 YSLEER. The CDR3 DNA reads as TGCGCCAGCAGGGACAGGGGAGTGGATGGCTACACCTTC. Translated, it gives CASRDRGVDGYTF.

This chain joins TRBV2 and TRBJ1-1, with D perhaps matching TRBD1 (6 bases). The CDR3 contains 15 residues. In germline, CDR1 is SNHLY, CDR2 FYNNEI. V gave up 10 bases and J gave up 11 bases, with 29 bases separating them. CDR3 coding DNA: TGTGCCACACCAAGCGAGGGCAGGGGAGGCACTCTGGCTTTCTTT. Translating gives CATPSEGRGGTLAFF.

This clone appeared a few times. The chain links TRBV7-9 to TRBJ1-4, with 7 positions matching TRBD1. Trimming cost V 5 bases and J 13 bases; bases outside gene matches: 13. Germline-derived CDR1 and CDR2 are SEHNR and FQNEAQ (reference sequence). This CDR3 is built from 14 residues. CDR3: CASSQTGRLEGLFF. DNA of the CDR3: TGTGCCAGCAGCCAGACAGGGCGCCTTGAGGGACTGTTTTTT. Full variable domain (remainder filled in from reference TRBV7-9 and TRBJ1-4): DTGVSQNPRHKITKRGQNVTFRCDPISEHNRLYWYRQTLGQGPEFLTYFQNEAQLEKSRLLSDRFSAERPKGSFSTLEIQRTEQGDSAMYLCASSQTGRLEGLFFGSGTQLSVL.

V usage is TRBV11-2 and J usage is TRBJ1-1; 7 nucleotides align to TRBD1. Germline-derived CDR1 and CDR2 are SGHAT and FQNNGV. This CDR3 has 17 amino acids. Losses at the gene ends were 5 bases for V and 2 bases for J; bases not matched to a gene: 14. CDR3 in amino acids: CASSQYDLTGINTEAFF. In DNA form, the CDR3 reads TGTGCCAGCAGCCAATACGACCTGACAGGGATTAACACTGAAGCTTTCTTT.

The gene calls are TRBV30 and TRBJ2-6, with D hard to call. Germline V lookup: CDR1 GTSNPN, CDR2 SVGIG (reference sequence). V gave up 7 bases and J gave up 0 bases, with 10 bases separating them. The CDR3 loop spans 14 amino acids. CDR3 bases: TGTGCCTTTTACCGAGACTCTGGGGCCAACGTCCTGACTTTC. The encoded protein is CAFYRDSGANVLTF.

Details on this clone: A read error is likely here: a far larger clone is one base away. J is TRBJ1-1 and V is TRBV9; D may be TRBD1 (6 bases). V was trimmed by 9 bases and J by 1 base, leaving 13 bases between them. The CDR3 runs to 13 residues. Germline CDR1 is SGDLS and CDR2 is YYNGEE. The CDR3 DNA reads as TGTGCCAACACCACAGGGCGGAACACTGAAGCTTTCTTT. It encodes CANTTGRNTEAFF.

The DNA for the CDR3 is TGTGCCAGCAGTTTATTAGGTGCCGGCGGCGAGCAGTACTTC. This sequence encodes CASSLLGAGGEQYF. V usage is TRBV27 and J usage is TRBJ2-7; D unresolved. The germline V gene encodes CDR1 MNHEY and CDR2 SMNVEV (reference sequence). V gave up 1 base and J gave up 6 bases, with 13 bases separating them. The CDR3 totals 14 residues.

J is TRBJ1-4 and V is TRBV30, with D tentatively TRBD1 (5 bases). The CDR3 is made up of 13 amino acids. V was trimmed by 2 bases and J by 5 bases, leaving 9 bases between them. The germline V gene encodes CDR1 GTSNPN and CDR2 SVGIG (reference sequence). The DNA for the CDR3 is TGTGCCTGGAGTTGGGGCCCCAATGAAAAACTGTTTTTT. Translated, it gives CAWSWGPNEKLFF.

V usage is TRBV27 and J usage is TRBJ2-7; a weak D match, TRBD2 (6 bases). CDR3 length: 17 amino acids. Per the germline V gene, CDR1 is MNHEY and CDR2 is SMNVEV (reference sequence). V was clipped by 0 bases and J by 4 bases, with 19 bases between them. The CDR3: CASSLSYGGWPKYEQYF. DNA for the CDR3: TGTGCCAGCAGTTTATCGTATGGGGGGTGGCCAAAGTACGAGCAGTACTTC.

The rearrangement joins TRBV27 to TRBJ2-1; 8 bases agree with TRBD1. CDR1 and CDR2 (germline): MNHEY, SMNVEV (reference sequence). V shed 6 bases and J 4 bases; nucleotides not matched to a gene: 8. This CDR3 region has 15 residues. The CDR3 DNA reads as TGTGCCAGCAGGCGACCGGGACAGGTGTACAATGAGCAGTTCTTC. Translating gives CASRRPGQVYNEQFF.

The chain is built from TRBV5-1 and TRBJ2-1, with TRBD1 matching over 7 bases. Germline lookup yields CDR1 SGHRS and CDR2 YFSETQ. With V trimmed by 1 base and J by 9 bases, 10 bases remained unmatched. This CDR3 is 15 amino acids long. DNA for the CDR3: TGCGCCAGCAGCTTGTTCAGGGGGAGATGGGGTGAGCAGTTCTTC. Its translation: CASSLFRGRWGEQFF. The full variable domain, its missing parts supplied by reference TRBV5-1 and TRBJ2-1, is KAGVTQTPRYLIKTRGQQVTLSCSPISGHRSVSWYQQTPGQGLQFLFEYFSETQRNKGNFPGRFSGRQFSNSRSEMNVSTLELGDSALYLCASSLFRGRWGEQFFGPGTRLTVL.

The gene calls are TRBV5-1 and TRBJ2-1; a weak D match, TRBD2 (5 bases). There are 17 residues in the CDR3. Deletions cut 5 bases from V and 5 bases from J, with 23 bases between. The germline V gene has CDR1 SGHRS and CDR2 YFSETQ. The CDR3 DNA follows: TGCGCCAGCAGTTTCGGGCCAGGACGGGGTCTTGACAATGAGCAGTTCTTC. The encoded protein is CASSFGPGRGLDNEQFF.